These 5 T cell receptor beta chains came from one sample sequenced in a study of metastatic and nonmetastatic thyroid tumors. Via MiXCR, TCRdb re-called the PCR reads. Here the sample spans about 69,000 clones, 11% to 15% being singletons. No treatment of any kind had been given to any patient before thyroid surgery. Sequenced input: blood. The receptors were gathered from a male donor with papillary thyroid cancer or a benign thyroid nodule (not recorded which). Some clones in this sample may be carry-over from other donors' samples.

This clone was detected a few times. A much larger clone lies one base from this, so it may be a read error. Other DNA sequences in this specimen translate into the identical CDR3. The CDR3 DNA reads as TGTGCCAGCAGCGTAACGGACCTGGGTGAGCAGTACTTC. Translated: CASSVTDLGEQYF. V and J are TRBV9 and TRBJ2-7; D is ambiguous. Germline lookup yields CDR1 SGDLS and CDR2 YYNGEE. The germline V and J ends were trimmed by 1 base and 7 bases, with 12 bases remaining between them. CDR3 length: 13 amino acids.

In its sample, this clone was seen many times. This sequence joins TRBV5-1 and TRBJ1-4, with 9 bases fitting TRBD1. This CDR3 has 15 residues. Trimming took 6 bases from V and 2 from J; bases not matched to a gene: 5. CDR1 and CDR2 from the germline V gene are SGHRS and YFSETQ. CDR3 sequence (DNA): TGCGCCAGCACCCAGACAGGGGGTACTAATGAAAAACTGTTTTTT. Protein product: CASTQTGGTNEKLFF. The full variable domain, rest sourced from reference TRBV5-1 and TRBJ1-4, is KAGVTQTPRYLIKTRGQQVTLSCSPISGHRSVSWYQQTPGQGLQFLFEYFSETQRNKGNFPGRFSGRQFSNSRSEMNVSTLELGDSALYLCASTQTGGTNEKLFFGSGTQLSVL.

This clone was seen many times. This chain joins TRBV5-6 and TRBJ2-7; 7 bases map to TRBD1. This CDR3 is built from 17 residues. After removal of 1 base from V and 1 base from J, the junction contained 11 bases not matched to a gene. CDR1 is SGHDT and CDR2 is YYEEEE in the germline V gene. Written as DNA, the CDR3 is TGTGCCAGCAGCTTGTATGGCAGGGGGATGAGGTCCTACGAGCAGTACTTC. As protein: CASSLYGRGMRSYEQYF.

Many counts were recorded for this clone. The chain combines TRBV6-1 with TRBJ2-2; 9 nucleotides agree with TRBD2. This CDR3 comprises 14 residues. Germline V gene data show CDR1 as MNHNS and CDR2 as SASEGT. V shed 10 bases and J 0 bases; nucleotides not matched to a gene: 3. The CDR3 sequence is CAITSGSNTGELFF. In nucleotides, the CDR3 is TGTGCCATCACTAGCGGGTCGAACACCGGGGAGCTGTTTTTT.

This clone was detected many times. A much larger clone sits a single nucleotide away, making a read error possible. This sample includes further DNA sequences coding for the same CDR3. The chain recombines TRBV6-1 with TRBJ2-2; TRBD2 is a possible D gene (6 bases). This CDR3 spans 16 amino acids. Germline V gene lookup returns CDR1 MNHNS and CDR2 SASEGT. V was shortened by 6 bases and J by 2 bases, with 16 bases between the two germline ends. CDR3: CASSPRGIANTGELFF. The CDR3, as DNA: TGTGCCAGCAGCCCCCGGGGGATCGCTAACACCGGGGAGCTGTTTTTT.